Below, 28 T cell receptor beta chains from the same sample are listed, as sequenced in a study of T cells after yellow fever vaccination. Each CDR3 protein is one row after TCRdb ran MiXCR on the 5' RACE reads. The data show just under 600,000 distinct CDR3 sequences, 13% seen once. The sequencing used PBMCs, collected on the day of the yellow fever booster vaccination. These receptors all stem from a young man who received the YFV17D yellow fever vaccine.

V is TRBV6-1 and J is TRBJ2-1, with 7 nucleotides matching TRBD2. CDR3 length: 13 amino acids. Germline CDR1 is MNHNS and CDR2 is SASEGT. Trimming removed 8 bases from V and 5 bases from J; junction bases left unmatched: 6. The CDR3, as DNA: TGTGCCAGCCGTCCTAGCGGAAACAATGAGCAGTTCTTC. Residues: CASRPSGNNEQFF.

J is TRBJ2-3 and V is TRBV7-9; D not resolved. Germline CDR1 is SEHNR and CDR2 is FQNEAQ (reference sequence). V lost 5 bases and J lost 3, with 9 bases in between. This CDR3 contains 13 residues. Here the CDR3 DNA reads TGTGCCAGCAGCGTCGCCCGTACAGATACGCAGTATTTT. Its protein is CASSVARTDTQYF.

CDR3 DNA: TGCAGTGCGGAGCCAGGTGATCAGCCCCAGCATTTT. The encoded protein is CSAEPGDQPQHF. This sequence joins TRBV20-1 and TRBJ1-5, with unresolved D. The CDR3 covers 12 residues. Germline CDR1 is DFQATT and CDR2 is SNEGSKA (reference sequence). V was trimmed by 6 bases and J by 5 bases, leaving 11 bases between them.

In its sample, this clonotype was seen a few times. The chain uses TRBV4-3 and TRBJ2-5; D possibly matches TRBD1 or TRBD2 (5 bases each). V was shortened by 0 bases and J by 1 base, with 15 bases between the two germline ends. CDR1 is LGHNA and CDR2 is YSLEER in the germline V gene. The CDR3 is 17 residues long. DNA for the CDR3: TGCGCCAGCAGCCAAGATTGGGGGAATTTGGGCCAAGAGACCCAGTACTTC. It is translated as CASSQDWGNLGQETQYF.

V usage is TRBV7-2 and J usage is TRBJ2-5, with D perhaps TRBD1 or TRBD2 (5 bases each). Trimming stripped 5 bases from V and 13 bases from J, with 14 bases between. Germline V gene sequence: CDR1 SGHTA, CDR2 FQGNSA. The CDR3 covers 11 residues. The CDR3 is CASSPGRAAYF. In DNA, the CDR3 is TGTGCCAGCAGCCCGGGACGCGCCGCGTACTTC.

This clonotype was seen more than once but under ten times. The rearrangement links TRBV20-1 to TRBJ2-1; D call uncertain. Germline V gives CDR1 DFQATT, CDR2 SNEGSKA (reference sequence). The CDR3 has 11 amino acids. V gave up 7 bases and J gave up 5 bases, with 9 bases separating them. Here the CDR3 DNA reads TGCAGTGTGGCCTGGGACAATGAGCAGTTCTTC. This codes for CSVAWDNEQFF.

The chain combines TRBV13 with TRBJ2-4; 8 nucleotides agree with TRBD1. V gave up 3 bases and J gave up 8 bases; unmatched junction bases: 6. The CDR3 sequence is 14 residues long. Germline V lookup: CDR1 PRHDT, CDR2 FYEKMQ (reference sequence). The CDR3 region is CASSFTGGADIQYF. CDR3 DNA: TGTGCCAGCAGCTTTACAGGGGGTGCTGACATTCAGTACTTC.

This clonotype was counted between two and nine times. V and J are TRBV29-1 and TRBJ2-3; 8 bases align to TRBD2. Germline values: CDR1 SQVTM, CDR2 ANQGSEA. Trimming took 5 bases from V and 3 from J; bases not matched to a gene: 7. The CDR3 spans 14 residues. The CDR3 region is CSVRSSGRTDTQYF. The CDR3 DNA is TGCAGCGTTCGATCCAGCGGGAGAACAGATACGCAGTATTTT.

There are a few counts of this clonotype. The chain employs TRBV7-2 and TRBJ2-7; TRBD1 aligns across 7 bases. V shed 5 bases and J 1 base; nucleotides not matched to a gene: 8. The CDR3 is 15 residues long. Germline V gives CDR1 SGHTA, CDR2 FQGNSA. The CDR3 region is CASSTGTVPSYEQYF. The CDR3 coding sequence is TGTGCCAGCAGCACGGGGACAGTACCTTCCTACGAGCAGTACTTC.

This clonotype was observed a handful of times. The final CDR3 position lacks the conserved phenylalanine or tryptophan, pointing to a likely read error. Because the CDR3's place on the DNA is in doubt, the DNA is left out and the CDR3 is given as listed by TCRdb. The gene calls are TRBV5-6 and TRBJ2-1; the table's D call, TRBD2, was not checked against the DNA. Per germline, CDR1 SGHDT and CDR2 YYEEEE. The CDR3 length is 14 residues, termini included. The CDR3 loop reads CASSLRDLAVFSSC.

This clonotype was seen many times. The CDR3 spells CASSYQASGRDTDTQYF. The DNA for the CDR3 is TGTGCCAGCAGTTACCAGGCTAGCGGGAGGGACACAGATACGCAGTATTTT. V and J are TRBV6-5 and TRBJ2-3, with TRBD2 matching over 12 bases. CDR3 length: 17 residues. Trimming at V came to 2 bases and at J to 2 bases, leaving 5 bases not matched to a gene. The germline V gene has CDR1 MNHEY and CDR2 SVGAGI.

This clonotype was recorded a few times. V usage is TRBV6-5 and J usage is TRBJ2-1; tentatively, D is TRBD1 (6 bases). Per the germline V gene, CDR1 is MNHEY and CDR2 is SVGAGI. The CDR3 totals 13 residues. The V end was cut by 2 bases, the J end by 7 bases, with 9 bases between. CDR3 in DNA: TGTGCCAGCAGTTACCCAGGACAGAATGAGCAGTTCTTC. Residues: CASSYPGQNEQFF.

This chain uses TRBV9 with TRBJ2-1; D perhaps matches TRBD2 (6 bases). CDR1 SGDLS and CDR2 YYNGEE come from the germline V gene. Trimming removed 3 bases from V and 0 bases from J, with 13 bases in between. The CDR3 spans 16 residues. The CDR3 sequence is CASSAVEGRSYNEQFF. For the CDR3, the DNA is TGTGCCAGCAGCGCCGTGGAGGGCCGCTCCTACAATGAGCAGTTCTTC.

The chain carries TRBV2 and TRBJ2-1; 10 bases match TRBD2. Trimming at V came to 7 bases and at J to 6 bases, leaving 6 bases not matched to a gene. Germline CDR1 reads SNHLY; CDR2 reads FYNNEI. The CDR3 runs to 14 residues. The CDR3 DNA follows: TGTGCCAGCACATTTACTAGCGGGATCAATGAGCAGTTCTTC. It encodes CASTFTSGINEQFF.

This clonotype has only a few counts. The genes are TRBV2 and TRBJ2-3, with 8 bases fitting TRBD2. The CDR3 is 13 amino acids. The junction had 1 base not matched to a gene; V was cut back by 7 bases and J by 1 base. Germline CDR1 SNHLY, CDR2 FYNNEI. This CDR3 reads CASMREGTDTQYF. For the CDR3, the DNA is TGTGCCAGCATGCGGGAGGGCACAGATACGCAGTATTTT. The whole variable domain, filled in from reference TRBV2 and TRBJ2-3, reads EPEVTQTPSHQVTQMGQEVILRCVPISNHLYFYWYRQILGQKVEFLVSFYNNEISEKSEIFDDQFSVERPDGSNFTLKIRSTKLEDSAMYFCASMREGTDTQYFGPGTRLTVL.

In this sample, this clonotype turned up a few times. CDR3 sequence reads: CASSLQASLGYTF. CDR3 coding DNA: TGTGCCAGCAGTTTACAGGCCAGCCTAGGCTACACCTTC. The V gene is TRBV12-3 or TRBV12-4, the J gene TRBJ1-2; the D is unclear. The ends were cut back, 2 bases at V and 8 bases at J, with 12 bases in the middle. This CDR3 comprises 13 residues.

This clonotype was found a few times. The chain uses TRBV20-1 and TRBJ2-3; D remains unclear. Trimming took 3 bases from V and 4 from J, leaving 8 bases between them. The CDR3 covers 12 residues. Germline V gene lookup returns CDR1 DFQATT and CDR2 SNEGSKA (reference sequence). The CDR3 bases are TGCAGTGCTAGTTCTCCAGCAGATACGCAGTATTTT. This gives the protein CSASSPADTQYF.

In this sample, this clonotype turned up a few times. J is TRBJ1-2 and V is TRBV20-1, with TRBD1 as a possible D gene (5 bases). The ends were cut back, 1 base at V and 7 bases at J, with 19 bases in the middle. The CDR3 is made up of 15 amino acids. The germline CDR1 and CDR2 sequences are DFQATT and SNEGSKA (reference sequence). The CDR3 region is CSARGYGSPGGGYTF. DNA of the CDR3: TGCAGTGCTAGAGGATATGGGAGCCCCGGGGGTGGCTACACCTTC.

This clonotype appeared a few times. The gene calls are TRBV29-1 and TRBJ2-6; a possible D gene is TRBD2 (7 bases). Germline values: CDR1 SQVTM, CDR2 ANQGSEA. This CDR3 spans 15 amino acids. With 6 bases removed from V and 0 bases from J, the gap between germline ends came to 12 bases. CDR3 residues: CSVGGGSSGANVLTF. The CDR3 region has the DNA TGCAGCGTGGGGGGGGGCTCCTCTGGGGCCAACGTCCTGACTTTC.

This clonotype was counted a few times. The CDR3 loop is CASSFGRASPLHF. DNA for the CDR3: TGTGCCAGCAGCTTCGGCAGGGCTTCACCCCTCCACTTT. The chain couples TRBV7-2 to TRBJ1-6; D might be TRBD1 (5 bases). CDR3 size: 13 residues. Germline loops: CDR1 SGHTA, CDR2 FQGNSA. The V gene lost 3 bases and the J gene lost 9 bases, with 9 bases spanning the gap.

This clonotype has a handful of counts. V and J are TRBV15 and TRBJ2-7; 7 bases line up with TRBD1. The CDR3 contains 14 residues. From germline, CDR1 is LNHNV and CDR2 YYDKDF (reference sequence). With 9 bases clipped from V and 0 bases from J, the junction kept 8 bases outside the gene matches. The DNA of the CDR3 is TGTGCCACGCAACAGGGGAGAGGCTCCTACGAGCAGTACTTC. Its translation: CATQQGRGSYEQYF.

This clonotype was seen a handful of times. V is TRBV7-2 and J is TRBJ1-2; D gene uncertain. In germline, CDR1 is SGHTA, CDR2 FQGNSA. V was cut by 2 bases and J by 8 bases, with 6 bases left in between. The CDR3 runs to 11 residues. The CDR3 is CASSLLEGYTF. DNA of the CDR3: TGTGCCAGCAGCTTATTGGAGGGCTACACCTTC. Combining the CDR3 with reference TRBV7-2 and TRBJ1-2 gives the whole variable domain GAGVSQSPSNKVTEKGKDVELRCDPISGHTALYWYRQSLGQGLEFLIYFQGNSAPDKSGLPSDRFSAERTGGSVSTLTIQRTQQEDSAVYLCASSLLEGYTFGSGTRLTVV.

The chain has TRBV11-1 and TRBJ2-3; the D call may be TRBD1 or TRBD2 (6 bases each). This CDR3 region has 18 residues. The germline V gene has CDR1 SGHAT and CDR2 FQDESV (reference sequence). The germline V and J ends were trimmed by 1 base and 3 bases, with 20 bases remaining between them. The CDR3 reads CASSLVAGQKIGTDTQYF. CDR3 in DNA: TGTGCCAGCAGCTTAGTGGCGGGACAAAAGATTGGGACAGATACGCAGTATTTT.

This clonotype was counted a few times. The chain is built from TRBV5-1 and TRBJ1-6; the match to TRBD1 covers 9 bases. This CDR3 contains 17 residues. Trimming took 4 bases from V and 9 from J; bases not matched to a gene: 14. The germline V gene has CDR1 SGHRS and CDR2 YFSETQ. The CDR3 sequence: CASSLKPPDRGGSPLHF. The CDR3 DNA sequence: TGCGCCAGCAGCCTTAAACCCCCGGACAGGGGAGGTTCACCCCTCCACTTT.

The sample holds a few counts of this clonotype. This sequence joins TRBV6-1 and TRBJ2-5; D remains ambiguous. V shed 7 bases and J shed 5 bases, with 17 bases lying between them. The CDR3 consists of 14 residues. The germline gives CDR1 MNHNS, CDR2 SASEGT. The CDR3 nucleotides are TGTGCCAGCAATAAAGGTCGGCGTGGGGAGACCCAGTACTTC. Translating gives CASNKGRRGETQYF.

This chain uses TRBV3-1 with TRBJ2-5; 9 bases agree with TRBD2. The CDR3 has 15 amino acids. Germline assignment: CDR1 LGHDT and CDR2 YNNKEL (reference sequence). V dropped 0 bases and J dropped 5; count of bases not matched to a gene: 4. The CDR3 DNA reads TGTGCCAGCAGCCAAGATAATGGACTAGCGGAGACCCAGTACTTC. Amino acid sequence: CASSQDNGLAETQYF.

The rearrangement links TRBV15 to TRBJ2-2; no clear D gene. The germline CDR1 and CDR2 sequences are LNHNV and YYDKDF (reference sequence). The CDR3 length is 15 residues. V was clipped by 3 bases and J by 3 bases, with 11 bases between them. CDR3 sequence: CATSRGLTDTGELFF. For the CDR3, the DNA is TGTGCCACCAGCAGGGGCCTTACGGACACCGGGGAGCTGTTTTTT.

The chain uses TRBV6-2 or TRBV6-3 and TRBJ2-1; D is ambiguous. The CDR3 totals 13 residues. Per germline, CDR1 MNHEY and CDR2 SVGEGT. V lost 1 base and J lost 8, with 9 bases in between. The DNA of the CDR3 is TGTGCCAGCAGTTACTTTAGGTTGGATGAGCAGTTCTTC. It is translated as CASSYFRLDEQFF.